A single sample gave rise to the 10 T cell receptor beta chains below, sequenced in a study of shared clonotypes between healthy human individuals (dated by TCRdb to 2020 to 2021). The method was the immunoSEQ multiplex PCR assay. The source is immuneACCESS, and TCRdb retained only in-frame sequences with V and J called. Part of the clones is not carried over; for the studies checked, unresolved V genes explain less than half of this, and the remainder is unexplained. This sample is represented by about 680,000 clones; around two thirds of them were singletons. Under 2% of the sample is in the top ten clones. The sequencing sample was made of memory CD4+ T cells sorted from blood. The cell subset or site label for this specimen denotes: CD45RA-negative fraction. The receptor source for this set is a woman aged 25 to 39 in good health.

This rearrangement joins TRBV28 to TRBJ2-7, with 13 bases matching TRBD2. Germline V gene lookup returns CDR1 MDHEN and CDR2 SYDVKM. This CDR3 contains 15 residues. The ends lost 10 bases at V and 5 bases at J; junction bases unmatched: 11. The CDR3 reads CATKGTSGVPHEQYF. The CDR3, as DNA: TGTGCCACCAAAGGGACTAGCGGGGTTCCCCACGAGCAGTACTTC.

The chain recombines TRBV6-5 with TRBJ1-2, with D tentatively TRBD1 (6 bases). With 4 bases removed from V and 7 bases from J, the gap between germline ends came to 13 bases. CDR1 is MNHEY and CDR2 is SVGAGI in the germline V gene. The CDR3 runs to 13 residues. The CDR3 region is CASSLRGRIGYTF. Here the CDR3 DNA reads TGTGCCAGCAGTTTGCGGGGGCGCATTGGCTACACCTTC.

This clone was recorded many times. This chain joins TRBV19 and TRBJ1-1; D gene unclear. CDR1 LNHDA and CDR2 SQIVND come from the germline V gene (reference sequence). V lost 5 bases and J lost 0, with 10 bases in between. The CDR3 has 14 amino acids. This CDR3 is CASSPLGVNTEAFF. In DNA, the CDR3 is TGTGCCAGTAGTCCCCTTGGGGTGAACACTGAAGCTTTCTTT.

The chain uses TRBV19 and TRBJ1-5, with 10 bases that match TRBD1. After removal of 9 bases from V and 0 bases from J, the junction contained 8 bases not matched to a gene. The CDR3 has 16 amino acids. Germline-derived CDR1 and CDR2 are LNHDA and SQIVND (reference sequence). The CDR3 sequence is CASLDRGHRSNQPQHF. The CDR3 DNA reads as TGTGCCAGCTTAGACAGGGGGCATCGTAGCAATCAGCCCCAGCATTTT.

CDR3 amino acids: CSARATGEQYF. Written as DNA, the CDR3 is TGCAGTGCTAGAGCGACAGGCGAGCAGTACTTC. The V and J genes are TRBV20-1 and TRBJ2-7, with D possibly TRBD1 on 6 matching bases. V was shortened by 1 base and J by 6 bases, with 7 bases between the two germline ends. Germline values: CDR1 DFQATT, CDR2 SNEGSKA (reference sequence). The CDR3 has 11 amino acids.

CDR3 in amino acids: CASSYEQAYGYTF. CDR3 nucleotide sequence: TGTGCCAGCAGTTACGAACAGGCCTATGGCTACACCTTC. V and J are TRBV28 and TRBJ1-2; tentatively, D is TRBD1 (5 bases). Trimming took 4 bases from V and 4 from J, leaving 10 bases between them. The CDR3 is 13 amino acids. Germline CDR1 and CDR2: MDHEN and SYDVKM.

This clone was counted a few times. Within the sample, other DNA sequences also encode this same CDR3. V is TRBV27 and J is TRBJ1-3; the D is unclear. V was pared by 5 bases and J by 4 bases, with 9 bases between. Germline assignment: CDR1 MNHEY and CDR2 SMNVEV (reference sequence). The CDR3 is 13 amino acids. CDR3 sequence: CASSPSGGNTIYF. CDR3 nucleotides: TGTGCCAGCAGTCCTAGTGGGGGAAACACCATATATTTT.

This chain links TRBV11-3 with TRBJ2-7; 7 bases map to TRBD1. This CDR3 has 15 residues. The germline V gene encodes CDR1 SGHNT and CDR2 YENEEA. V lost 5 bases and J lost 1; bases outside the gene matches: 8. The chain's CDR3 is CASSAGQGVSYEQYF. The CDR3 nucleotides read TGTGCCAGCAGCGCCGGCCAGGGGGTGTCCTACGAGCAGTACTTC.

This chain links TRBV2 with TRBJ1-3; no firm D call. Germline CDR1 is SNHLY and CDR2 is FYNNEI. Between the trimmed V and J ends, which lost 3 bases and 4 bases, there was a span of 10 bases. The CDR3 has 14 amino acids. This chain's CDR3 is CASSDGVEGNTIYF. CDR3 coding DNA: TGTGCCAGCAGTGATGGGGTAGAAGGAAACACCATATATTTT.

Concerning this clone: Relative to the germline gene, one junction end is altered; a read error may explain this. CDR3 sequence reads: CAQSKGVYYGYTF. CDR3 DNA sequence: TGCGCTCAGAGTAAGGGGGTATACTATGGCTACACCTTC. The chain combines TRBV2 with TRBJ1-2; TRBD1 is a possible D gene (6 bases). The germline V gene encodes CDR1 SNHLY and CDR2 FYNNEI. The CDR3 totals 13 residues.